Below, 25 T cell receptor beta chains from the same sample are listed, as sequenced in a study of T cells in Graves' hyperthyroidism and ophthalmopathy. TCR beta CDR3 regions were amplified from RNA transcripts. HTBI primers were the set used in a first-round RT-PCR of the TCR CDR3. TCRdb analysed the multiplex PCR reads with MiXCR anew, one entry per CDR3 protein. Here the sample spans 350,000 to 400,000 distinct CDR3 sequences, about 18% being singletons. Material for sequencing was blood. These receptors were collected from a woman between 18 and 29 years old with Graves' hyperthyroidism.

This clonotype was seen at least ten times. The V gene is TRBV6-5, the J gene TRBJ2-7, with 8 bases matching TRBD1. The V gene's germline CDR1 is MNHEY and CDR2 SVGAGI. The CDR3 runs 14 residues. With 3 bases clipped from V and 5 bases from J, the junction kept 6 bases outside the gene matches. The CDR3: CASSYSRGQHEQYF. Here the CDR3 DNA reads TGTGCCAGCAGTTATTCCAGGGGGCAACACGAGCAGTACTTC.

This clonotype was found many times. The chain is built from TRBV29-1 and TRBJ1-1, with TRBD1 identical over 8 bases. With 6 bases clipped from V and 7 bases from J, the junction kept 10 bases outside the gene matches. This CDR3 spans 13 amino acids. Looked up from germline, CDR1 is SQVTM and CDR2 is ANQGSEA. In DNA, the CDR3 is TGCAGCGTGGAGACAGGGGCCCTAATTGAAGCTTTCTTT. Translation gives CSVETGALIEAFF.

Points on this clonotype: The junction departs from the called germline gene at one end, perhaps through a read error. The CDR3 sequence is CASSVWSGTGGTIEAFF. The CDR3 DNA sequence: TGTGCCAGCAGTGTATGGTCCGGGACAGGGGGGACTATTGAAGCTTTCTTT. The chain recombines TRBV28 with TRBJ1-1; TRBD1 agrees at 11 bases. The CDR3 length is 17 residues. The germline V gene has CDR1 MDHEN and CDR2 SYDVKM.

This clonotype was seen ten or more times. J is TRBJ1-4 and V is TRBV6-1; D is possibly TRBD1 (6 bases). Trimming removed 1 base from V and 7 bases from J, with 13 bases in between. This CDR3 region has 15 residues. Germline-derived CDR1 and CDR2 are MNHNS and SASEGT. CDR3 amino acids: CASSEDGRGGEKLFF. The CDR3 DNA sequence: TGTGCCAGCAGTGAAGACGGCAGGGGTGGTGAAAAACTGTTTTTT.

This clonotype has a count of ten or more. The chain joins TRBV12-3 or TRBV12-4 to TRBJ1-2; the match to TRBD1 covers 7 bases. The CDR3 has 14 amino acids. The J segment lost 7 bases and the V segment lost 7 bases, leaving 12 bases of the junction unmatched. CDR3 sequence (DNA): TGTGCCAGCACCCTGACAGGGAGGTCGGGTGGCTACACCTTC. Its protein product is CASTLTGRSGGYTF.

The chain carries TRBV30 and TRBJ1-1; tentatively, D is TRBD1 (6 bases). Germline V lookup: CDR1 GTSNPN, CDR2 SVGIG (reference sequence). The CDR3 length is 13 residues. V shed 2 bases and J shed 8 bases, with 15 bases lying between them. CDR3 sequence: CAWSRSRGYEAFF. In nucleotides, the CDR3 is TGTGCCTGGAGTAGGAGCAGGGGATACGAAGCTTTCTTT.

The rearrangement links TRBV28 to TRBJ1-2, with D possibly matching TRBD1 (5 bases). V dropped 1 base and J dropped 8 bases, with 17 bases sitting between them. CDR1 is MDHEN and CDR2 is SYDVKM in the germline V gene. The CDR3 length is 15 residues. The CDR3: CASSLFVRQGGGYTF. CDR3 nucleotide sequence: TGTGCCAGCAGTTTATTCGTTAGGCAGGGAGGAGGCTACACCTTC.

There are many counts of this clonotype. The rearrangement links TRBV20-1 to TRBJ2-5; the match to TRBD1 covers 8 bases. In germline, CDR1 is DFQATT, CDR2 SNEGSKA (reference sequence). With V trimmed by 0 bases and J by 5 bases, 8 bases remained unmatched. The CDR3 length is 15 residues. DNA for the CDR3: TGCAGTGCTAGAGATCTTCCGACAGGGGTGGAGACCCAGTACTTC. Translation gives CSARDLPTGVETQYF.

The chain has TRBV29-1 and TRBJ2-1; 9 bases match TRBD2. With 4 bases clipped from V and 3 bases from J, the junction kept 1 base outside the gene matches. The CDR3 spans 13 residues. The germline V gene has CDR1 SQVTM and CDR2 ANQGSEA. The CDR3 bases are TGCAGCGTTGGTAGCGGGGGCTACAATGAGCAGTTCTTC. Protein sequence: CSVGSGGYNEQFF.

This clonotype was seen ten or more times. This chain links TRBV4-2 with TRBJ2-5; a weak D match, TRBD1 (5 bases). The germline CDR1 and CDR2 sequences are LGHNA and YNFKEQ. This CDR3 region has 15 residues. V was pared by 3 bases and J by 4 bases, with 15 bases between. CDR3 amino acids: CASSQHPRGAETQYF. In DNA, the CDR3 is TGTGCCAGCAGCCAGCACCCTCGTGGGGCAGAGACCCAGTACTTC.

Many counts were recorded for this clonotype. The chain employs TRBV7-3 and TRBJ2-7, with D unresolved. CDR1 SGHTA and CDR2 FQGTGA come from the germline V gene. The germline V and J ends were trimmed by 1 base and 9 bases, with 7 bases remaining between them. The CDR3 is made up of 11 amino acids. The chain's CDR3 is CASSLRVVQYF. In DNA form, the CDR3 reads TGTGCCAGCAGCTTAAGGGTTGTGCAGTACTTC.

This clonotype was counted ten times or more. The rearrangement joins TRBV12-3 or TRBV12-4 to TRBJ2-4; 9 bases fit TRBD1. The CDR3 runs to 15 residues. Losses at the gene ends were 3 bases for V and 6 bases for J; bases not matched to a gene: 6. CDR3 nucleotide sequence: TGTGCCAGCAGTTTGTCTGGGACAGGGATAAACATTCAGTACTTC. Encoded protein: CASSLSGTGINIQYF.

This clonotype turned up a few times. This chain joins TRBV5-1 and TRBJ2-5, with D maybe TRBD1 (6 bases). Looked up from germline, CDR1 is SGHRS and CDR2 is YFSETQ. The CDR3 has 13 amino acids. Trimming shortened V by 5 bases and J by 4 bases, and 12 bases separated the two germline ends. In DNA form, the CDR3 reads TGCGCCAGCAGAAGACAGGTCCGAGAGACCCAGTACTTC. As protein: CASRRQVRETQYF.

The chain carries TRBV6-5 and TRBJ1-1; the D is unclear. The CDR3 consists of 14 residues. V was pared by 0 bases and J by 1 base, with 6 bases between. Per germline, CDR1 MNHEY and CDR2 SVGAGI. The DNA for the CDR3 is TGTGCCAGCAGTTACTCCGACTGGAACACTGAAGCTTTCTTT. This gives the protein CASSYSDWNTEAFF.

CDR3 DNA sequence: TGTGCCAGCAGCACAAGGGACTCCAGCGAGCAGTACTTC. It codes for CASSTRDSSEQYF. V usage is TRBV12-3 or TRBV12-4 and J usage is TRBJ2-7; possible D gene TRBD2, 6 bases. The CDR3 loop spans 13 amino acids. Trimming took 6 bases from V and 6 from J, leaving 15 bases between them.

The chain uses TRBV6-1 and TRBJ1-1; TRBD1 matches at 8 bases. The J segment lost 0 bases and the V segment lost 5 bases, leaving 17 bases of the junction unmatched. CDR3 length: 19 amino acids. The germline gives CDR1 MNHNS, CDR2 SASEGT. This chain's CDR3 is CASSKPGQGKPSMNTEAFF. CDR3 sequence (DNA): TGTGCCAGCAGTAAACCCGGACAGGGAAAGCCGTCCATGAACACTGAAGCTTTCTTT.

For this clonotype: A read error is likely, as this CDR3 ends without the conserved phenylalanine or tryptophan. This chain links TRBV20-1 with TRBJ1-2; no definite D call. The germline V gene encodes CDR1 DFQATT and CDR2 SNEGSKA (reference sequence). The CDR3 sequence is 17 residues long. CDR3 region: CSARASTRRGVNCGYTS. The DNA of the CDR3 is TGCAGTGCTAGAGCTTCAACCAGACGGGGAGTGAACTGTGGCTACACCTCC.

This clonotype was seen just once. J is TRBJ2-3 and V is TRBV20-1; D is unclear. Germline V gene sequence: CDR1 DFQATT, CDR2 SNEGSKA (reference sequence). Trimming shortened V by 0 bases and J by 6 bases, and 10 bases separated the two germline ends. The length of the CDR3 is 13 residues. CDR3: CSARDSLPDTQYF. In DNA, the CDR3 is TGCAGTGCTAGAGACAGCCTCCCCGATACGCAGTATTTT.

Many counts were recorded for this clonotype. Sequence at one end of the junction differs from germline and may be a read error. The chain recombines TRBV12-3 or TRBV12-4 with TRBJ2-2; D possibly corresponds to TRBD2 (6 bases). The CDR3 is made up of 15 amino acids. DNA of the CDR3: TGTGCCAGCAGCTTAGGGACTCCTGACACCGGGGAGCTGTTTTTT. It codes for CASSLGTPDTGELFF.

This clonotype was seen many times. This chain uses TRBV30 with TRBJ1-2, with D unresolved. V was pared by 0 bases and J by 3 bases, with 8 bases between. The CDR3 covers 13 residues. CDR1 GTSNPN and CDR2 SVGIG come from the germline V gene (reference sequence). In DNA, the CDR3 is TGTGCCTGGAGTGTACCAGGCGACTATGGCTACACCTTC. This translates into CAWSVPGDYGYTF.

This clonotype was recorded at least ten times. The V gene is TRBV7-8, the J gene TRBJ1-2; possibly TRBD1 for D (5 bases). CDR1 is SGHVS and CDR2 is FQNEAQ in the germline V gene. V lost 5 bases to trimming and J lost 4 bases, with 17 bases between them. The CDR3 extends over 15 amino acids. The CDR3 DNA reads as TGTGCCAGCAGCCCGACCCCCACAGGCCCCTATGGCTACACCTTC. Protein product: CASSPTPTGPYGYTF.

This clonotype appeared many times. This sequence joins TRBV3-1 and TRBJ2-5; TRBD2 aligns across 10 bases. Germline V CDR1 and CDR2: LGHDT, YNNKEL (reference sequence). There are 14 residues in the CDR3. With 8 bases clipped from V and 5 bases from J, the junction kept 8 bases outside the gene matches. The DNA of the CDR3 is TGTGCCAGCCTCCCTACTAGCGGGGCCGAGACCCAGTACTTC. It is translated as CASLPTSGAETQYF.

The chain links TRBV29-1 to TRBJ1-2, with TRBD1 as a possible D gene (6 bases). The V end was cut by 7 bases, the J end by 7 bases, with 13 bases between. Germline loops: CDR1 SQVTM, CDR2 ANQGSEA. This CDR3 comprises 11 residues. CDR3 sequence (DNA): TGCAGCGGGGGGGGCACCCGTGGCTACACCTTC. Translating it yields CSGGGTRGYTF.

This clonotype was recorded many times. This rearrangement joins TRBV7-2 to TRBJ1-2; D not resolved. This CDR3 has 14 amino acids. Trimming took 3 bases from V and 0 from J, leaving 8 bases between them. Germline V lookup: CDR1 SGHTA, CDR2 FQGNSA. CDR3 loop: CASSLREPNYGYTF. Written as DNA, the CDR3 is TGTGCCAGCAGCTTGAGGGAACCTAACTATGGCTACACCTTC. Based on the CDR3 plus reference TRBV7-2 and TRBJ1-2, the full variable domain is GAGVSQSPSNKVTEKGKDVELRCDPISGHTALYWYRQSLGQGLEFLIYFQGNSAPDKSGLPSDRFSAERTGGSVSTLTIQRTQQEDSAVYLCASSLREPNYGYTFGSGTRLTVV.

This chain connects TRBV14 to TRBJ1-2, with 7 nucleotides matching TRBD1. The CDR3 extends over 13 amino acids. The V and J ends lost 8 bases and 4 bases, in that order; junction bases with no gene match: 7. Germline CDR1 reads SGHDN; CDR2 reads FVKESK. The CDR3 DNA is TGTGCCAGCGGGGACAGCCTTTTCTATGGCTACACCTTC. Translation gives CASGDSLFYGYTF.